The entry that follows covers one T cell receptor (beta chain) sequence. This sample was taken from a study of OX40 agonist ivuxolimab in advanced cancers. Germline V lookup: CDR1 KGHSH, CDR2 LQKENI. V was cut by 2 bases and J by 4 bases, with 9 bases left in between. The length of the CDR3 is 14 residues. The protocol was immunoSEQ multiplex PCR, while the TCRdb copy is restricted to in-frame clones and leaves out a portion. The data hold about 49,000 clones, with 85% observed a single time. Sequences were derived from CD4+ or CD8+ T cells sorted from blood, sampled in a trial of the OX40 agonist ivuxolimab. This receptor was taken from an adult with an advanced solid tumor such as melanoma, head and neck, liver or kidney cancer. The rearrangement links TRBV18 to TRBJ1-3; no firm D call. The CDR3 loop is CASSPGAAGNTIYF. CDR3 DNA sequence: TGTGCCAGCTCACCAGGAGCAGCCGGAAACACCATATATTTT.